Listed below are T cell receptor beta chains from one sample, sequenced in a study of T cell changes during pregnancy in multiple sclerosis. Generated by immunoSEQ multiplex PCR, the TCRdb table keeps only in-frame clones and is missing some. This sample has over 50,000 clones, with approximately 87% found just once. The sequencing sample was made of peripheral blood from another person, used as feeder cells. All receptors come from a human donor whose cells served as feeder cells for cultures in a pregnancy study. CDR3s include the opening cysteine and the closing phenylalanine or tryptophan. The D gene is left open where the match is weak. Not all rows give a size; the values are once, few, many and, for expanded clones, a class.

j_gene | abundance | v_gene | d_gene | CDR3nt | CDR3aa
TRBJ2-2 | . | TRBV11-3 | TRBD1 | TGTGCCAGCAGCTTTCGACAGGGCGAAACCGGGGAGCTGTTTTTT | CASSFRQGETGELFF
TRBJ2-2 | . | TRBV5-1 | TRBD2 | TGCGCCAGCAGCTTGACTAGCGGAGCCTCGAACACCGGGGAGCTGTTTTTT | CASSLTSGASNTGELFF
TRBJ2-7 | . | TRBV9 | TRBD2 | TGTGCCAGCAGCGACACGCCCGGGACTAGCGGGGGGATCTCCTACGAGCAGTACTTC | CASSDTPGTSGGISYEQYF
TRBJ1-2 | few | TRBV19 | . | TGTGCCAGTAGCACAGGGTTTTACCATGGCTACACCTTC | CASSTGFYHGYTF
TRBJ1-2 | . | TRBV15 | . | TGTGCCACCAGCGCACTACAGGGTTTTAAGGGCTACACCTTC | CATSALQGFKGYTF
TRBJ1-6 | . | TRBV5-1 | . | TGCGCCAGCAGCTTGAAGCCGGGAAATTCACCCCTCCACTTT | CASSLKPGNSPLHF
TRBJ1-2 | . | TRBV6-5 | TRBD1 | TGTGCCAGCAGTTCCCTACCGGGACAGGGTAACTATGGCTACACCTTC | CASSSLPGQGNYGYTF
TRBJ2-5 | . | TRBV2 | . | TGTGCCAGCAGTGAGGGTCAGCCGGTTGTGACCCAGTACTTC | CASSEGQPVVTQYF
TRBJ2-5 | few | TRBV7-9 | . | TGTGCCAGCAGCTTAACGATCCAAGAGACCCAGTACTTC | CASSLTIQETQYF
TRBJ1-2 | . | TRBV5-4 | . | TGTGCCAGCAGATTCACAGGGAATGAGGGCTACACCTTC | CASRFTGNEGYTF
TRBJ2-7 | . | TRBV19 | TRBD1 | TGTGCCAGTAGAGGGACAGGCGGGGCCTCCTACGAGCAGTACTTC | CASRGTGGASYEQYF
TRBJ1-1 | . | TRBV7-3 | . | TGTGCCAGCAGCTCCAAACCTGCCGGGATGAACACTGAAGCTTTCTTT | CASSSKPAGMNTEAFF
TRBJ1-6 | . | TRBV27 | . | TGTGCCAGCAGTTTAACGGGAGGCTCCTATAATTCACCCCTCCACTTT | CASSLTGGSYNSPLHF
TRBJ1-2 | . | TRBV7-2 | TRBD1 | TGTGCCAGCAGCTTGACCCCTCCGGACAGGGTCCATGGCTACACCTTC | CASSLTPPDRVHGYTF
TRBJ2-7 | . | TRBV30 | . | TGTGCCTGGAGCGCCAGCCGGGTATGGGGTTACGAGCAGTACTTC | CAWSASRVWGYEQYF
TRBJ1-1 | once | TRBV5-1 | TRBD1 | TGCGCCAGCAGCTTGGGGGACAGATTGCGGTACGACGAGAGCACTGAAGCTTTCTTT | CASSLGDRLRYDESTEAFF
TRBJ1-1 | once | TRBV6-5 | . | TGTGCCAGCAGTTACTGGGGCACTTTGAACACTGAAGCTTTCTTT | CASSYWGTLNTEAFF
TRBJ2-7 | . | TRBV2 | . | TGTGCCAGCAGTGAATACCGGGACCTCTCCTACGAGCAGTACTTC | CASSEYRDLSYEQYF
TRBJ2-7 | . | TRBV28 | TRBD2 | TGTGCCAGCAGCCCACTAGCGGGGCCGCTCTACGAGCAGTACTTC | CASSPLAGPLYEQYF
TRBJ1-2 | . | TRBV7-9 | TRBD1 | TGTGCCAGCAGCTTAGGAATACCGGGACAGGGCTTTGGCTACACCTTC | CASSLGIPGQGFGYTF
TRBJ2-3 | . | TRBV9 | TRBD2 | TGTGCCAGCAGCCCTCGGACTAGCGGGAATACGCAGTATTTT | CASSPRTSGNTQYF
TRBJ2-1 | once | TRBV5-1 | . | TGCGCCAGCAGCTCTTGGACCTCCTACAATGAGCAGTTCTTC | CASSSWTSYNEQFF
TRBJ2-3 | . | TRBV7-2 | . | TGTGCCAGCAGCTTAGGAGGGTGGGAAGATACGCAGTATTTT | CASSLGGWEDTQYF
TRBJ1-1 | . | TRBV11-2 | . | TGTGCCAGCAGCCCACGAGCGGGGGTAAGGGTGAACACTGAAGCTTTCTTT | CASSPRAGVRVNTEAFF
TRBJ2-2 | . | TRBV6-4 | . | TGTGCCAGCAGTGACGGGAGGAACACCGGGGAGCTGTTTTTT | CASSDGRNTGELFF
TRBJ2-7 | . | TRBV28 | TRBD1 | TGTGCCACCGGACAGGGTGGCTACGAGCAGTACTTC | CATGQGGYEQYF
TRBJ1-3 | . | TRBV27 | . | TGTGCCAGCAGTTTAGTAGCTGGGGCCGGAAACACCATATATTTT | CASSLVAGAGNTIYF
TRBJ1-6 | . | TRBV27 | TRBD1 | TGTGCCAGCAGTTTATCGCCGGACAGGGTTTCACCCCTCCACTTT | CASSLSPDRVSPLHF
TRBJ2-6 | . | TRBV6-1 | . | TGTGCCAGCGCGAGCTCTGGGGCCAACGTCCTGACTTTC | CASASSGANVLTF
TRBJ1-2 | . | TRBV19 | TRBD1 | TGTGCCAGTAGCCCGACAGGGAACTATGGCTACACCTTC | CASSPTGNYGYTF
TRBJ1-3 | . | TRBV11-2 | . | TGTGCCAGCAGCTGGGGGGTTTCTGGAAACACCATATATTTT | CASSWGVSGNTIYF
TRBJ2-7 | few | TRBV4-1 | TRBD2 | TGCGCCAGCAGTCCGACGGCTAGCGGGGGGGAACGTATCTACGAGCAGTACTTC | CASSPTASGGERIYEQYF
TRBJ2-3 | . | TRBV4-1 | . | TGCGCCAGCAGCCAACCCTGGACCAACCCCACAGATACGCAGTATTTT | CASSQPWTNPTDTQYF
TRBJ1-5 | . | TRBV6-1 | TRBD1 | TGTGCCAGCAGTGCCTCAGGACAGGGCAGCCAGCCCCAGCATTTT | CASSASGQGSQPQHF
TRBJ2-7 | . | TRBV9 | . | TGTGCCAGCAGCGTAGGAGGATCCGGCGGAGGGTATGGCGAGCAGTACTTC | CASSVGGSGGGYGEQYF
TRBJ1-5 | . | TRBV5-6 | TRBD1 | TGTGCCAGCAGCTTTACGGACAGGGGCAATCAGCCCCAGCATTTT | CASSFTDRGNQPQHF
TRBJ2-5 | . | TRBV5-1 | . | TGCGCCAGCCCGGGCGTGCGGCGGGAAACCCAAGAGACCCAGTACTTC | CASPGVRRETQETQYF
TRBJ1-2 | once | TRBV5-4 | TRBD1 | TGTGCCAGCAAAGGACAGGGCTATGGCTACACCTTC | CASKGQGYGYTF
TRBJ1-1 | . | TRBV19 | TRBD1 | TGTGCCAGTAGTCGGACAGGGGGCACTGAAGCTTTCTTT | CASSRTGGTEAFF
TRBJ2-5 | . | TRBV10-3 | . | TGTGCCATCAGTGGAGAGGGAGAGACCCAGTACTTC | CAISGEGETQYF
TRBJ2-7 | . | TRBV7-2 | TRBD1 | TGTGCCAGCAGCTGGGGGACAGTCGCCTACGAGCAGTACTTC | CASSWGTVAYEQYF
TRBJ1-1 | once | TRBV7-9 | . | TGTGCCAGCAGCTTAGACTCGGGGCTGGGTGAAGCTTTCTTT | CASSLDSGLGEAFF
TRBJ2-6 | . | TRBV14 | . | TGTGCCAGTGCGGAGTCTGGGGCCAACGTCCTGACTTTC | CASAESGANVLTF
TRBJ1-2 | . | TRBV5-6 | . | TGTGCCAGCAGCTTGGGGTTAGGGAGGTTGCACTATGGCTACACCTTC | CASSLGLGRLHYGYTF
TRBJ2-2 | . | TRBV6-4 | . | TGTGCCAGCAGTGACGGGAGCACCGGGGAGCTGTTTTTT | CASSDGSTGELFF
TRBJ2-1 | . | TRBV29-1 | . | TGCAGCGTGGCCCTGGATACATGGAATGAGCAGTTCTTC | CSVALDTWNEQFF
TRBJ1-2 | . | TRBV7-2 | . | TGTGCCAGCAGCTTAGATTCTAACTATGGCTACACCTTC | CASSLDSNYGYTF
TRBJ2-7 | . | TRBV7-9 | . | TGTGCCAGCAGCTTAGTAGGGGGTAGTCTCGCCGAGCAGTACTTC | CASSLVGGSLAEQYF